The 12 T cell receptor beta chains listed next were all sequenced from one sample in a study of human T cells and chemical hapten exposure. From the 5' RACE reads, TCRdb called clonotypes with MiXCR, one entry per CDR3 protein. The sample carries more than 140,000 distinct CDR3 sequences, around 4% recorded once. Total RNA came from unfractionated whole blood. These receptors were obtained from a female donor in good health.

This clonotype was observed many times. The chain employs TRBV10-3 and TRBJ2-7; D uncertain. The germline gives CDR1 ENHRY, CDR2 SYGVKD. The CDR3 extends over 12 amino acids. V lost 6 bases and J 6 bases, leaving 12 bases between the germline ends. CDR3 sequence: CAIRGPVREQYF. The CDR3 region has the DNA TGTGCCATCAGAGGGCCCGTACGCGAGCAGTACTTC.

This clonotype has more than one count but fewer than ten. Since a much larger clone is just one base distant, this may be a read error. The J gene is TRBJ1-1, the V gene TRBV27; TRBD1 matches 7 bases. There are 15 residues in the CDR3. Trimming took 5 bases from V and 4 from J; bases not matched to a gene: 10. Germline V gene data show CDR1 as MNHEY and CDR2 as SMNVEV (reference sequence). The CDR3 nucleotides are TGTGCCAGCAGTCTAAGACAGGGTAGAGGCACTGAAGCTTTCTTT. It is translated as CASSLRQGRGTEAFF.

In the case of this clonotype: The junction departs from germline at one end; a sequencing error may be responsible. The genes are TRBV7-2 and TRBJ1-1; tentative D call: TRBD1 (5 bases). CDR3 length equals 14 residues. Germline-derived CDR1 and CDR2 are SGHTA and FQGNSA. The CDR3 DNA reads as TGTGCCAACAGCTTAAGGGGCGCGGACACTGAAGCTTTCTTT. This codes for CANSLRGADTEAFF.

Many counts were recorded for this clonotype. The chain has TRBV7-2 and TRBJ1-6; unclear D gene. This CDR3 is built from 15 residues. V shed 0 bases and J shed 10 bases, with 13 bases lying between them. Germline CDR1 SGHTA, CDR2 FQGNSA. The DNA of the CDR3 is TGTGCCAGCAGCTTAGCATCGAGGGCGCAATCACCCCTCCACTTT. Its translation is CASSLASRAQSPLHF.

This clonotype was observed a handful of times. V is TRBV21-1 and J is TRBJ2-5; the table assigns TRBD1, which was not confirmed against the DNA. TRBV21-1 is marked as a pseudogene. The CDR3 is made up of 15 amino acids. DNA of the CDR3: TGTGCCAGCAGCTCCCGGGACAGAGACCAAGAGACCCAGTACTTC. It is translated as CASSSRDRDQETQYF.

This clonotype was counted at least ten times. The chain couples TRBV29-1 to TRBJ2-7; D is perhaps TRBD2 (5 bases). The CDR3 has 15 amino acids. Germline V CDR1 and CDR2: SQVTM, ANQGSEA. V shed 0 bases and J shed 7 bases, with 19 bases lying between them. CDR3 residues: CSVEDGSGYTGEQYF. The CDR3 DNA is TGCAGCGTTGAAGATGGATCGGGGTACACGGGAGAGCAGTACTTC.

This clonotype was found many times. The V and J genes are TRBV7-9 and TRBJ1-1; 8 nucleotides line up with TRBD1. Germline trimming cut 1 base from V and 3 bases from J; bases unmatched to any gene: 7. The CDR3 sequence is 16 residues long. Germline CDR1 is SEHNR and CDR2 is FQNEAQ (reference sequence). Here the CDR3 reads CASSLGSDRVDTEAFF. The CDR3 DNA is TGTGCCAGCAGCTTAGGGTCGGACAGGGTGGACACTGAAGCTTTCTTT.

This clonotype was detected many times. The chain links TRBV27 to TRBJ1-2; D is perhaps TRBD1 (5 bases). V gave up 0 bases and J gave up 3 bases, with 11 bases separating them. The CDR3 length is 15 residues. The germline V gene encodes CDR1 MNHEY and CDR2 SMNVEV (reference sequence). Here the CDR3 DNA reads TGTGCCAGCAGTTTATCGAGCGGGGGACACTATGGCTACACCTTC. Translation gives CASSLSSGGHYGYTF.

This clonotype was seen ten or more times. This chain uses TRBV6-5 with TRBJ2-7; 9 positions agree with TRBD2. The CDR3 totals 13 residues. Germline V gives CDR1 MNHEY, CDR2 SVGAGI. V gave up 8 bases and J gave up 5 bases; unmatched junction bases: 7. The CDR3: CASGVAGDHEQYF. The CDR3 DNA sequence: TGTGCCAGCGGAGTAGCGGGGGACCACGAGCAGTACTTC.

This clonotype was seen ten or more times. The J gene is TRBJ2-5, the V gene TRBV20-1, with TRBD2 matching over 10 bases. Germline V lookup: CDR1 DFQATT, CDR2 SNEGSKA (reference sequence). V was pared by 0 bases and J by 4 bases, with 17 bases of the junction left unmatched. The CDR3 runs 19 residues. CDR3 amino acids: CSAREVSSGTGTSAETQYF. The DNA for the CDR3 is TGCAGTGCTAGAGAGGTTTCAAGTGGGACTGGGACTAGCGCAGAGACCCAGTACTTC.

The genes are TRBV2 and TRBJ2-7; 13 positions agree with TRBD2. This CDR3 comprises 16 residues. Per germline, CDR1 SNHLY and CDR2 FYNNEI. V lost 8 bases and J lost 3; bases outside the gene matches: 10. The CDR3 nucleotides are TGTGCCAGCTCCTTCCGGACTAGCGGGGGCCTCTACGAGCAGTACTTC. Its translation: CASSFRTSGGLYEQYF.

This clonotype was recorded at least ten times. This chain links TRBV7-9 with TRBJ2-1; maybe TRBD2 (6 bases). The CDR3 is 16 amino acids. V was shortened by 2 bases and J by 4 bases, with 15 bases between the two germline ends. CDR1 and CDR2 (germline): SEHNR, FQNEAQ (reference sequence). The CDR3: CASSLPGTRIYNEQFF. CDR3 DNA: TGTGCCAGCAGCTTACCTGGGACTCGTATATACAATGAGCAGTTCTTC.